A single sample is the source of the 9 T cell receptor beta chains below, sequenced in a study of T cell clonality in common variable immunodeficiency. The table came from immunoSEQ multiplex PCR; TCRdb's copy has only in-frame clones and leaves some out. The table lists around 30,000 clones, no singletons, with under 30% in the top ten. The antigens for these receptors are not known. Study conclusions and caveats: Common variable immunodeficiency TCR beta sequences reportedly had fewer deletions and N-nucleotide insertions.

Sequenced material: peripheral blood mononuclear cells. The receptors were sampled from a human donor with common variable immunodeficiency.

As for this clone: The read ends 3 residues early relative to the CDR3; the germline J gene fills the gap. The chain couples TRBV5-1 to TRBJ2-7; TRBD2 agrees at 11 bases. The junction had 5 bases not matched to a gene; V was cut back by 2 bases and J by 4 bases. The CDR3 runs 15 residues. The germline CDR1 and CDR2 sequences are SGHRS and YFSETQ. Incomplete CDR3 DNA: TGCGCCAGCAGCTTAGGGGGGACTAGCGGATACGAG. It encodes CASSLGGTSGYE. The entire CDR3 protein reads CASSLGGTSGYEQYF.

This clone was picked up a small number of times. The read terminates 3 residues before the CDR3 end, so the remaining end is supplied by the germline J gene. This chain links TRBV20-1 with TRBJ2-7; a weak D match, TRBD2 (5 bases). The germline V gene has CDR1 DFQATT and CDR2 SNEGSKA (reference sequence). The CDR3 covers 15 residues. V was cut by 6 bases and J by 4 bases, with 22 bases left in between. Incomplete CDR3 DNA: TGCAGTGCCACCCCGTTTCGAGCGGAGCTGTACGAG. Translated, it gives CSATPFRAELYE. The entire CDR3 sequence reads CSATPFRAELYEQYF.

In this sample, this clone turned up a few times. The sequence runs out 3 residues before the end of the CDR3; the remainder is reconstructed from the germline J gene. V and J are TRBV5-8 and TRBJ2-7; 8 bases map to TRBD1. This CDR3 is built from 14 residues. Per germline, CDR1 SGHTS and CDR2 YDEGEE. V lost 4 bases and J lost 4; bases outside the gene matches: 7. The CDR3 reads CASSRYGQGYEQYF. The CDR3 bases that were read are TGTGCCAGCAGCCGATACGGACAGGGTTACGAG. Supplemented by reference TRBV5-8 and TRBJ2-7, the full variable domain reads EAGVTQSPTHLIKTRGQQATLRCSPISGHTSVYWYQQALGLGLQFLLWYDEGEERNRGNFPPRFSGRQFPNYSSELNVNALELEDSALYLCASSRYGQGYEQYFGPGTRLTVT.

This clone has at least ten counts. The missing CDR3 end, 3 residues past where the read stops, is filled in from the germline J gene. The chain uses TRBV6-2 or TRBV6-3 and TRBJ2-7, with D possibly being TRBD1 (6 bases). V was shortened by 7 bases and J by 1 base, with 11 bases between the two germline ends. Looked up from germline, CDR1 is MNHEY and CDR2 is SVGEGT. The CDR3 is 13 residues long. The covered CDR3 bases are TGTGCCAGCAATCTGGACAGTTCCTACGAG. It yields the protein CASNLDSSYE. From start to end, the CDR3 is CASNLDSSYEQYF.

This clone was counted at least ten times. From the germline J gene comes the end of the CDR3, since the read stops 3 residues before it. This chain connects TRBV5-1 to TRBJ2-3; the D is unclear. Germline assignment: CDR1 SGHRS and CDR2 YFSETQ. V lost 3 bases and J lost 2, with 10 bases in between. This CDR3 has 14 amino acids. CDR3 region: CASSSTDPTDTQYF. CDR3 bases read: TGCGCCAGCAGCTCCACAGACCCCACAGATACG.

This clone was observed a handful of times. The read terminates 3 residues ahead of where the CDR3 ends, so the germline J gene completes it. V usage is TRBV7-9 and J usage is TRBJ2-7; D gene uncertain. The V and J ends lost 5 bases and 2 bases respectively, with 16 bases between them. The germline V gene encodes CDR1 SEHNR and CDR2 FQNEAQ (reference sequence). The CDR3 spans 15 residues. The sequenced CDR3 bases are TGTGCCAGCAGCCCTCTTTCGGGTAGGACCTACGAG. Translating it yields CASSPLSGRTYE. From start to end, the CDR3 is CASSPLSGRTYEQYF.

Only a few counts were recorded for this clone. The DNA ends 3 residues before the CDR3 does, and the rest of the CDR3 is filled in from the germline J gene. The chain uses TRBV19 and TRBJ2-1, with a tentative D call TRBD1 (6 bases). Trimming removed 1 base at V and 0 bases at J, with 7 bases between. The germline CDR1 and CDR2 sequences are LNHDA and SQIVND (reference sequence). This CDR3 has 15 amino acids. The sequenced CDR3 bases are TGTGCCAGTAGTATAGGACAGGTCTCCTACAATGAG. It specifies CASSIGQVSYNE. The whole CDR3 protein reads CASSIGQVSYNEQFF.

In its sample, this clone was seen many times. From the germline J gene comes the end of the CDR3, since the read stops 3 residues before it. The chain employs TRBV19 and TRBJ2-1; 9 nucleotides line up with TRBD2. V lost 2 bases and J lost 2; bases outside the gene matches: 1. The germline CDR1 and CDR2 sequences are LNHDA and SQIVND (reference sequence). This CDR3 has 15 residues. Partial CDR3 DNA: TGTGCCAGTAGTATACTAGCGGGGACCTACAATGAG. Its translation is CASSILAGTYNE. The CDR3 as a whole reads CASSILAGTYNEQFF.

The table lists this clone with many counts. The read gets to within 3 residues of the CDR3 end, and the germline J gene fills in the rest. This sequence joins TRBV13 and TRBJ2-1; 10 nucleotides align to TRBD2. The CDR3 runs 16 residues. Germline V CDR1 and CDR2: PRHDT, FYEKMQ (reference sequence). Unmatched junction bases numbered 9, after V lost 4 bases and J lost 6 bases. CDR3 in amino acids: CASSSTSASGGNEQFF. CDR3 bases read: TGTGCCAGCAGCTCGACGTCGGCTAGCGGGGGCAATGAG.